A selection of T cell receptor beta chains follows, all from one sample in a study of blood T cell repertoires in COVID-19. Produced via immunoSEQ multiplex PCR; TCRdb's table is partial and in-frame only. Among over 75,000 clones listed, roughly 80% were seen once. The sequenced material came from peripheral blood. The receptors come from an older woman with acute or convalescent COVID-19. Each CDR3 is given with its conserved first and last residue. The D gene is left open where the match is weak. For some rows the clone size is stated as once, few or many, or as a class when expanded; others skip it.

TRBD1,TRBV18,once,TRBJ2-1,CASSPAGGHEQFF,TGTGCCAGCTCACCTGCAGGGGGCCATGAGCAGTTCTTC
TRBD1,TRBV6-6,.,TRBJ2-5,CASSNRQGAVGTQYF,TGTGCCAGCAGTAACCGACAGGGGGCAGTGGGGACCCAGTACTTC
TRBD1,TRBV5-6,.,TRBJ1-4,CASSLAGGGTEEKLFF,TGTGCCAGCAGCTTGGCCGGAGGGGGGACAGAGGAAAAACTGTTTTTT
TRBD2,TRBV5-1,.,TRBJ2-1,CASSLALSGRINEQFF,TGCGCCAGCAGCTTGGCCCTTAGCGGGAGAATTAATGAGCAGTTCTTC
.,TRBV3-1/TRBV3-2,.,TRBJ1-1,CASSTRGQRNTEAFF,TGTGCCAGCAGCACCCGGGGTCAGAGGAACACTGAAGCTTTCTTT
.,TRBV2,.,TRBJ2-5,CASRDLRGSTGEETQYF,TGTGCCAGCAGGGATTTGCGGGGTTCTACGGGGGAAGAGACCCAGTACTTC
TRBD1,TRBV19,once,TRBJ1-5,CASSIVGGQFHNNQPQHF,TGTGCCAGTAGTATAGTCGGGGGACAGTTCCATAACAATCAGCCCCAGCATTTT
TRBD2,TRBV5-4,.,TRBJ2-3,CASSLVFGTKSTDTQYF,TGTGCCAGCAGCTTGGTGTTTGGGACTAAAAGCACAGATACGCAGTATTTT
.,TRBV5-1,once,TRBJ1-1,CASSFGRLNTEAFF,TGCGCCAGCAGCTTCGGGAGATTGAACACTGAAGCTTTCTTT
TRBD1,TRBV6-5,.,TRBJ2-7,CASSYSRTGDSYEQYF,TGTGCCAGCAGTTACTCTAGGACAGGGGACTCCTACGAGCAGTACTTC
TRBD1,TRBV25-1,.,TRBJ1-3,CATETGSGAGNTIYF,TGTGCCACCGAGACAGGGTCAGGGGCTGGAAACACCATATATTTT
.,TRBV7-2,.,TRBJ2-2,CASSAPHASTGELFF,TGTGCCAGCAGCGCCCCGCATGCGTCCACCGGGGAGCTGTTTTTT
TRBD2,TRBV6-5,.,TRBJ2-1,CASSYVTGGSNEQFF,TGTGCCAGCAGTTACGTGACGGGGGGATCCAATGAGCAGTTCTTC
TRBD1,TRBV5-1,once,TRBJ1-4,CASSLGDRDLGKLFF,TGCGCCAGCAGCTTGGGGGACAGGGATTTGGGAAAACTGTTTTTT
.,TRBV2,few,TRBJ2-7,CASSDSSASYEQYF,TGTGCCAGCAGTGATAGTAGCGCTTCCTACGAGCAGTACTTC
.,TRBV19,few,TRBJ1-3,CASSQGLSGNTIYF,TGTGCCAGTTCACAGGGCCTCTCTGGAAACACCATATATTTT
TRBD2,TRBV11-2,.,TRBJ2-1,CASSLDLAGGYNEQFF,TGTGCCAGCAGCTTAGACCTAGCGGGAGGATACAATGAGCAGTTCTTC
.,TRBV29-1,.,TRBJ1-5,CSVEAGPNQPQHF,TGCAGCGTTGAAGCAGGGCCCAATCAGCCCCAGCATTTT
.,TRBV2,.,TRBJ1-1,CASSEALGRAEAFF,TGTGCCAGCAGTGAAGCGCTAGGGAGGGCTGAAGCTTTCTTT
.,TRBV13,.,TRBJ1-2,CASSNTGYGYTF,TGTGCCAGCAGCAACACAGGGTATGGCTACACCTTC
.,TRBV7-9,.,TRBJ1-6,CASSTRTVLYSPLHF,TGTGCCAGCAGCACACGGACAGTCCTTTATTCACCCCTCCACTTT
TRBD1,TRBV24-1,.,TRBJ2-1,CATSDWTGLEQFF,TGTGCCACCAGTGATTGGACAGGGCTTGAGCAGTTCTTC
.,TRBV7-9,.,TRBJ2-2,CASSHPAGELFF,TGTGCCAGCAGCCACCCGGCCGGGGAGCTGTTTTTT
TRBD2,TRBV14,.,TRBJ2-1,CASSVTGGPGNEQFF,TGTGCCAGCAGCGTAACGGGGGGGCCAGGGAATGAGCAGTTCTTC
.,TRBV7-2,.,TRBJ1-1,CASSLMGRANTEAFF,TGTGCCAGCAGCTTAATGGGCAGGGCGAACACTGAAGCTTTCTTT
TRBD1,TRBV6-5,few,TRBJ1-6,CASSYTGQGVPPLHF,TGTGCCAGCAGTTACACGGGACAGGGGGTCCCACCCCTCCACTTT
.,TRBV5-6,once,TRBJ2-5,CASSLTTTETQYF,TGTGCCAGCAGCTTGACAACAACAGAGACCCAGTACTTC
.,TRBV27,once,TRBJ2-2,CASRGLGGTGELFF,TGTGCCAGCAGAGGGCTAGGGGGCACCGGGGAGCTGTTTTTT
.,TRBV5-8,.,TRBJ2-7,CASSPFADEQYF,TGTGCCAGCAGCCCCTTCGCAGACGAGCAGTACTTC
.,TRBV5-1,.,TRBJ1-2,CASGSGGSAGYTF,TGCGCCAGCGGATCGGGGGGTTCCGCTGGCTACACCTTC
TRBD2,TRBV5-4,.,TRBJ2-7,CASSPETSRHSYEQYF,TGTGCCAGCAGCCCAGAGACTAGCAGACACTCCTACGAGCAGTACTTC
.,TRBV11-2,.,TRBJ1-1,CASSFQNTEAFF,TGTGCCAGCAGCTTCCAGAACACTGAAGCTTTCTTT
TRBD2,TRBV2,.,TRBJ2-3,CASSPGLAGTDTQYF,TGTGCCAGCAGTCCGGGACTAGCGGGCACAGATACGCAGTATTTT
.,TRBV5-1,.,TRBJ1-2,CASRSGQPSYGYTF,TGCGCCAGCAGGTCCGGACAGCCCTCTTATGGCTACACCTTC
.,TRBV19,.,TRBJ1-6,CASTEGGSANSPLHF,TGTGCCAGTACCGAGGGAGGCTCCGCGAATTCACCCCTCCACTTT
.,TRBV2,many,TRBJ1-1,CASNELGGPGTEAFF,TGTGCCAGCAACGAACTTGGGGGCCCGGGGACTGAAGCTTTCTTT
TRBD2,TRBV9,.,TRBJ2-3,CASSVGGRGADTQYF,TGTGCCAGCAGCGTAGGCGGGAGAGGGGCAGATACGCAGTATTTT
.,TRBV6-2/TRBV6-3,.,TRBJ1-1,CASSRRLQNTEAFF,TGTGCCAGCAGTCGCAGACTCCAGAACACTGAAGCTTTCTTT
.,TRBV5-1,.,TRBJ1-4,CASSSQGYREKLFF,TGCGCCAGCAGCTCCCAGGGGTATCGGGAAAAACTGTTTTTT
TRBD2,TRBV11-2,.,TRBJ2-5,CASSPGGLVGKETQYF,TGTGCCAGCAGCCCGGGGGGGTTGGTGGGAAAAGAGACCCAGTACTTC
.,TRBV4-3,few,TRBJ1-6,CASSQGNRVDSPLHF,TGCGCCAGCAGCCAAGGGAACAGGGTCGATTCACCCCTCCACTTT
TRBD1,TRBV28,.,TRBJ2-4,CASSFSDRGLQYF,TGTGCCAGCAGTTTTTCGGACAGGGGGCTTCAGTACTTC
TRBD2,TRBV4-2,few,TRBJ2-3,CASSQDLKRGGITDTQYF,TGTGCCAGCAGCCAAGATCTAAAGCGGGGGGGCATCACAGATACGCAGTATTTT
.,TRBV19,few,TRBJ1-1,CASRDGRVTEAFF,TGTGCCAGTAGGGATGGGCGGGTCACTGAAGCTTTCTTT
TRBD1,TRBV2,few,TRBJ1-1,CASSATGTTGTEAFF,TGTGCCAGCAGTGCGACAGGGACCACGGGCACTGAAGCTTTCTTT